This T cell receptor (beta chain) was found in a study of patients and donors after allogeneic stem cell transplantation. This clonotype was counted a few times. The germline V gene encodes CDR1 MNHEY and CDR2 SVGAGI. The CDR3 is 14 residues long. V lost 2 bases and J lost 6, with 13 bases in between. MiXCR, applied by TCRdb to the RT-PCR reads, yields one record per CDR3 protein. Of about a million distinct CDR3 sequences in the sample, about a sixth were seen once. Sequencing was performed on blood, either unsorted or a sorted T cell fraction (not recorded which). The J gene is TRBJ1-2, the V gene TRBV6-5; TRBD1 is a possible D gene (5 bases). This clonotype originated in a human donor who was either an allogeneic HSCT recipient or a stem cell or donor lymphocyte infusion donor (not recorded which). It is not recorded whose cells these are; they may come from a transplant donor. In DNA form, the CDR3 reads TGTGCCAGCAGTTACGAGGGCCAGGGAAATGGCTACACCTTC. It codes for CASSYEGQGNGYTF.